These 27 T cell receptor beta chains originate from one sample sequenced in a study of blood T cell repertoires in COVID-19. The repertoire was sequenced with immunoSEQ multiplex PCR; TCRdb's copy has only in-frame clones and lacks some. This sample has roughly 250,000 clones; 87% occur once, and the top ten carry about 6.9%. Sequenced sample: PBMCs or T cells enriched from blood (not recorded which). Receptors were obtained from a woman aged 25-40 years with acute COVID-19.

Here the CDR3 reads CASSLASWGGGQETQYF. Written as DNA, the CDR3 is TGCGCCAGCAGCTTGGCCTCGTGGGGGGGAGGGCAAGAGACCCAGTACTTC. The chain combines TRBV5-1 with TRBJ2-5; 7 bases line up with TRBD2. The J segment lost 2 bases and the V segment lost 0 bases, leaving 10 bases of the junction unmatched. CDR1 SGHRS and CDR2 YFSETQ come from the germline V gene. CDR3 size: 17 residues.

This chain joins TRBV2 and TRBJ1-1; 7 bases are shared with TRBD1. V lost 7 bases, J lost 0 bases, and 5 bases stayed unmatched. The CDR3 covers 14 residues. Germline V gives CDR1 SNHLY, CDR2 FYNNEI. CDR3 loop: CASNPTGLNTEAFF. Written as DNA, the CDR3 is TGTGCCAGCAACCCGACAGGGCTGAACACTGAAGCTTTCTTT. Looking up the rest from reference TRBV2 and TRBJ1-1 gives the full variable domain: EPEVTQTPSHQVTQMGQEVILRCVPISNHLYFYWYRQILGQKVEFLVSFYNNEISEKSEIFDDQFSVERPDGSNFTLKIRSTKLEDSAMYFCASNPTGLNTEAFFGQGTRLTVV.

The V gene is TRBV5-1, the J gene TRBJ1-5; TRBD1 is a possible D gene (6 bases). CDR1 and CDR2 from the germline V gene are SGHRS and YFSETQ. V gave up 0 bases and J gave up 8 bases, with 9 bases separating them. The CDR3 spans 13 residues. In DNA, the CDR3 is TGCGCCAGCAGCTTGGAACAGGGTAAGCCCCAGCATTTT. It codes for CASSLEQGKPQHF.

The chain combines TRBV23-1 with TRBJ2-7; 9 bases agree with TRBD1. TRBV23-1 is sorted into the ORF group, with uncertain function. The CDR3 has 17 residues. The J segment lost 5 bases and the V segment lost 0 bases, leaving 11 bases of the junction unmatched. The CDR3 loop reads CASSQSNYVQGADEQYF. The CDR3, as DNA: TGCGCCAGCAGTCAATCAAATTACGTACAGGGGGCCGACGAGCAGTACTTC.

The CDR3: CASSQTGDYGYTF. The DNA of the CDR3 is TGTGCCAGCAGTCAGACAGGGGACTATGGCTACACCTTC. The chain carries TRBV6-5 and TRBJ1-2; 8 bases align to TRBD1. The CDR3 contains 13 residues. V was clipped by 5 bases and J by 3 bases; unmatched bases: 2. Germline CDR1 reads MNHEY; CDR2 reads SVGAGI.

The chain carries TRBV24-1 and TRBJ2-5, with 7 bases that match TRBD1. J was trimmed by 3 bases and V by 3 bases; bases with no gene match: 6. Germline loops: CDR1 KGHDR, CDR2 SFDVKD. This CDR3 contains 15 residues. CDR3 nucleotides: TGTGCCACCAGTGATAACCGGGACAGTAAAGAGACCCAGTACTTC. This gives the protein CATSDNRDSKETQYF.

V usage is TRBV6-2 or TRBV6-3 and J usage is TRBJ2-3, with D tentatively TRBD2 (6 bases). CDR3 length: 14 amino acids. Germline V gene sequence: CDR1 MNHEY, CDR2 SVGEGT. Deletions cut 5 bases from V and 1 base from J, with 10 bases between. The CDR3 region is CASSPASGTDTQYF. In DNA form, the CDR3 reads TGTGCCAGCAGTCCCGCTAGCGGCACAGATACGCAGTATTTT.

V and J are TRBV6-5 and TRBJ1-1; perhaps TRBD1 as D (6 bases). CDR1 is MNHEY and CDR2 is SVGAGI in the germline V gene. This CDR3 has 14 residues. With 5 bases removed from V and 3 bases from J, the gap between germline ends came to 13 bases. The DNA for the CDR3 is TGTGCCAGCAGTACTTCAGGGGTACACACTGAAGCTTTCTTT. Protein sequence: CASSTSGVHTEAFF.

V usage is TRBV7-3 and J usage is TRBJ1-6, with 7 bases identical to TRBD1. The CDR3 totals 14 residues. The V gene's germline CDR1 is SGHTA and CDR2 FQGTGA. The ends lost 3 bases at V and 5 bases at J; junction bases unmatched: 1. CDR3 sequence (DNA): TGTGCCAGCAGCTTCGGGACAGATAATTCACCCCTCCACTTT. Translated, it gives CASSFGTDNSPLHF.

The count of this clone is one. The chain is built from TRBV6-6 and TRBJ1-5; possible D gene TRBD1, 6 bases. V lost 2 bases and J lost 3, with 11 bases in between. Germline V gives CDR1 MNHNY, CDR2 SVGAGI (reference sequence). The CDR3 sequence is 15 residues long. CDR3 in amino acids: CASSYETGFNQPQHF. In nucleotides, the CDR3 is TGTGCCAGCAGTTACGAGACAGGCTTCAATCAGCCCCAGCATTTT.

V is TRBV18 and J is TRBJ2-7; 7 nucleotides line up with TRBD1. Germline V gene sequence: CDR1 KGHSH, CDR2 LQKENI. There are 15 residues in the CDR3. The V segment lost 2 bases and the J segment 3 bases; nucleotides outside the gene matches: 7. In DNA, the CDR3 is TGTGCCAGCTCACCAGAACAGGGGAGACACTACGAGCAGTACTTC. Translating gives CASSPEQGRHYEQYF.

V gene TRBV7-9 combines with J gene TRBJ2-1, with TRBD2 matching over 10 bases. Germline CDR1 reads SEHNR; CDR2 reads FQNEAQ (reference sequence). CDR3 size: 17 residues. Trimming removed 5 bases from V and 7 bases from J; junction bases left unmatched: 14. CDR3 bases: TGTGCCAGCAGCCTACCTAAGAGCGGGGGGGCCCAGAATGAGCAGTTCTTC. Protein product: CASSLPKSGGAQNEQFF.

Here the CDR3 reads CASSYPDGTSGKLGQYF. CDR3 in DNA: TGTGCCAGCAGTTACCCCGATGGGACTAGCGGGAAACTCGGGCAGTACTTC. The chain has TRBV6-2 or TRBV6-3 and TRBJ2-7; 13 nucleotides align to TRBD2. With V trimmed by 2 bases and J by 9 bases, 13 bases remained unmatched. CDR1 and CDR2 (germline): MNHEY, SVGEGT. The CDR3 covers 17 residues.

The CDR3 nucleotides are TGCGCCAGCAGCTTGGGTTTTGACAGATCCTTGGACACCATATATTTT. This gives the protein CASSLGFDRSLDTIYF. V usage is TRBV5-1 and J usage is TRBJ1-3; perhaps TRBD1 as D (5 bases). From germline, CDR1 is SGHRS and CDR2 YFSETQ. The CDR3 length is 16 residues. V gave up 0 bases and J gave up 8 bases, with 18 bases separating them.

The CDR3 reads CASSLDRGFGNYGYTF. The CDR3 region has the DNA TGTGCCAGCAGCTTAGACAGGGGTTTCGGAAACTATGGCTACACCTTC. The chain uses TRBV11-2 and TRBJ1-2; possibly TRBD1 for D (6 bases). This CDR3 comprises 16 residues. Germline V CDR1 and CDR2: SGHAT, FQNNGV. V gave up 0 bases and J gave up 2 bases, with 13 bases separating them.

This chain links TRBV2 with TRBJ2-1; 7 bases align to TRBD1. This CDR3 is 15 amino acids long. Per the germline V gene, CDR1 is SNHLY and CDR2 is FYNNEI. The V and J ends lost 6 bases and 7 bases, in that order; junction bases with no gene match: 12. CDR3 sequence (DNA): TGTGCCAGCAGGGGGGTTGAGGGGGCTTGGAATGAGCAGTTCTTC. The encoded protein is CASRGVEGAWNEQFF. Drawing the rest from reference TRBV2 and TRBJ2-1, the complete variable domain is EPEVTQTPSHQVTQMGQEVILRCVPISNHLYFYWYRQILGQKVEFLVSFYNNEISEKSEIFDDQFSVERPDGSNFTLKIRSTKLEDSAMYFCASRGVEGAWNEQFFGPGTRLTVL.

The chain uses TRBV7-6 and TRBJ2-3; 11 bases line up with TRBD2. The CDR3 runs 15 residues. Germline-derived CDR1 and CDR2 are SGHVS and FNYEAQ. The V and J ends lost 5 bases and 4 bases, in that order; junction bases with no gene match: 5. The CDR3 here is CASSLVAGGADTQYF. CDR3 nucleotide sequence: TGTGCCAGCAGCCTGGTAGCGGGAGGGGCAGATACGCAGTATTTT.

The rearrangement joins TRBV9 to TRBJ1-6; TRBD1 matches 7 bases. V shed 4 bases and J 6 bases; nucleotides not matched to a gene: 7. The CDR3 is 15 residues long. From germline, CDR1 is SGDLS and CDR2 YYNGEE. The CDR3 spells CASSPRTGGNSPLHF. The DNA for the CDR3 is TGTGCCAGCAGCCCGCGGACAGGTGGTAATTCACCCCTCCACTTT.

The chain joins TRBV7-3 to TRBJ1-2; 7 nucleotides line up with TRBD1. The V segment lost 5 bases and the J segment 4 bases; nucleotides outside the gene matches: 7. The CDR3 sequence is 14 residues long. Germline lookup yields CDR1 SGHTA and CDR2 FQGTGA. The CDR3 sequence: CASSLEGAGYGYTF. The CDR3 DNA sequence: TGTGCCAGCAGCCTAGAGGGGGCCGGCTATGGCTACACCTTC.

V is TRBV7-3 and J is TRBJ2-2, with 9 bases aligning to TRBD1. The CDR3 length is 14 residues. V shed 5 bases and J 7 bases; nucleotides not matched to a gene: 5. Germline CDR1 is SGHTA and CDR2 is FQGTGA. CDR3 bases: TGTGCCAGCAGCCCGGGACAGGGCGGCGGGGAGCTGTTTTTT. This codes for CASSPGQGGGELFF.

The rearrangement uses TRBV28 and TRBJ1-1, with D perhaps TRBD1 (5 bases). The CDR3 length is 11 residues. Germline V gene data show CDR1 as MDHEN and CDR2 as SYDVKM. Trimming left V 9 bases short and J 5 bases short, with 10 bases between. This chain's CDR3 is CASIGGTEAFF. The CDR3 bases are TGTGCCAGTATTGGGGGGACTGAAGCTTTCTTT.

The chain couples TRBV28 to TRBJ2-3; 15 nucleotides align to TRBD2. The V gene's germline CDR1 is MDHEN and CDR2 SYDVKM. This CDR3 is built from 19 residues. V was pared by 0 bases and J by 0 bases, with 4 bases of the junction left unmatched. The CDR3 reads CASSLWGLAGGSSTDTQYF. As DNA, the CDR3 is TGTGCCAGCAGTTTATGGGGACTAGCGGGAGGTTCTAGCACAGATACGCAGTATTTT.

The V and J genes are TRBV5-1 and TRBJ1-1; 9 nucleotides align to TRBD1. The CDR3 is made up of 15 amino acids. V lost 3 bases and J lost 0; bases outside the gene matches: 3. Germline V lookup: CDR1 SGHRS, CDR2 YFSETQ. CDR3 sequence (DNA): TGCGCCAGCAGCTGGACAGGGGCCGTGAACACTGAAGCTTTCTTT. Amino acid sequence: CASSWTGAVNTEAFF.

The V call is TRBV7-9, the J call TRBJ2-2; 8 nucleotides match TRBD2. The CDR3 sequence is 16 residues long. Germline V gene data show CDR1 as SEHNR and CDR2 as FQNEAQ (reference sequence). V was pared by 6 bases and J by 4 bases, with 10 bases of the junction left unmatched. The CDR3: CASSSREGKGTGELFF. In nucleotides, the CDR3 is TGTGCCAGCAGTTCCCGGGAGGGAAAGGGCACCGGGGAGCTGTTTTTT.

The rearrangement uses TRBV27 and TRBJ2-2; the D is unclear. The germline V gene has CDR1 MNHEY and CDR2 SMNVEV (reference sequence). V lost 5 bases, J lost 4 bases, and 5 bases lay in between. The CDR3 has 12 amino acids. The CDR3 nucleotides are TGTGCCAGCAGTCTCCCCACCGGGGAGCTGTTTTTT. Translation: CASSLPTGELFF.

This chain uses TRBV10-1 with TRBJ2-2, with D perhaps TRBD1 (6 bases). Germline assignment: CDR1 WNHNN and CDR2 SYGVQD (reference sequence). V gave up 7 bases and J gave up 5 bases, with 11 bases separating them. There are 13 residues in the CDR3. CDR3 nucleotides: TGCGCCAGCAACAGGGAGAATACCGGGGAGCTGTTTTTT. Translation gives CASNRENTGELFF.

The chain is built from TRBV14 and TRBJ1-5; D is possibly TRBD1 (6 bases). The CDR3 sequence is 19 residues long. Germline V gene sequence: CDR1 SGHDN, CDR2 FVKESK. Trimming shortened V by 0 bases and J by 0 bases, and 18 bases separated the two germline ends. CDR3 protein: CASSQDPTGPRHSNQPQHF. The CDR3 coding sequence is TGTGCCAGCAGCCAAGACCCGACAGGTCCCCGACATAGCAATCAGCCCCAGCATTTT.